The clone carrying this T cell receptor (beta chain) was recorded at least ten times. The data are from a study of read filtering for tumor transcriptome and immune sequencing. Germline V gene lookup returns CDR1 ENHRY and CDR2 SYGVKD. The CDR3 totals 16 residues. Unmatched junction bases numbered 4, after V lost 4 bases and J lost 0 bases. Every patient had bone marrow sampled while the disease was active. The library was built from around 380 ng RNA with molecular barcoded adaptors for alpha/delta and beta/gamma chains. MiXCR was run by TCRdb on the reads, yielding one entry per CDR3 protein. The sample contains some 22,000 distinct CDR3 sequences, about an eighth of which appear only once.

This receptor was obtained from a donor aged 40 or over with multiple myeloma. The specimen was a population of CD138-negative cells sorted from bone marrow. This chain uses TRBV10-3 with TRBJ2-2; 8 positions match TRBD1. The CDR3 DNA is TGTGCCATCAGTGGACAGGGGTTCGCGAACACCGGGGAGCTGTTTTTT. Amino acid sequence: CAISGQGFANTGELFF.